These 32 T cell receptor beta chains were all obtained from the same sample, sequenced in a study of cytomegalovirus exposure and HLA in healthy donors. The PCR contained 60 Vbeta and 13 Jbeta primers. Assay: immunoSEQ multiplex PCR; the TCRdb copy retains only in-frame clones and omits some. This table has under 200,000 clones, 80% appearing once. Sequenced material: PBMCs. Receptors originate from a woman in her fifties or sixties in good health and CMV-seropositive.

This chain links TRBV7-9 with TRBJ2-5, with 8 bases identical to TRBD1. Germline V CDR1 and CDR2: SEHNR, FQNEAQ (reference sequence). V was pared by 3 bases and J by 1 base, with 7 bases of the junction left unmatched. The CDR3 is 16 amino acids. In DNA, the CDR3 is TGTGCCAGCAGCTTCGACGACAGGGGATTCCAAGAGACCCAGTACTTC. Translated: CASSFDDRGFQETQYF.

The chain recombines TRBV5-1 with TRBJ1-2; 10 bases map to TRBD1. Germline V lookup: CDR1 SGHRS, CDR2 YFSETQ. Germline trimming cut 2 bases from V and 5 bases from J; bases unmatched to any gene: 6. The CDR3 covers 15 residues. This CDR3 is CASSFGQGGGYGYTF. The CDR3 bases are TGCGCCAGCAGCTTCGGACAGGGGGGAGGGTATGGCTACACCTTC.

The genes are TRBV6-5 and TRBJ1-2; the match to TRBD1 covers 7 bases. The V gene end was trimmed by 7 bases and the J gene end by 7 bases; junction bases not matched to a gene: 15. There are 15 residues in the CDR3. Germline V gene lookup returns CDR1 MNHEY and CDR2 SVGAGI. CDR3 coding DNA: TGTGCCAGCATCCAGGAGTACAGGGGAGGCGGTGGCTACACCTTC. Its translation: CASIQEYRGGGGYTF.

The chain uses TRBV5-1 and TRBJ2-5, with 13 bases lining up with TRBD2. CDR3 length: 16 residues. Losses at the gene ends were 4 bases for V and 4 bases for J; bases not matched to a gene: 7. Per germline, CDR1 SGHRS and CDR2 YFSETQ. The CDR3 here is CASSPRTSGSSETQYF. The CDR3 DNA is TGCGCCAGCAGCCCAAGGACTAGCGGGAGCTCAGAGACCCAGTACTTC. The complete variable domain, with remaining parts taken from reference TRBV5-1 and TRBJ2-5, reads KAGVTQTPRYLIKTRGQQVTLSCSPISGHRSVSWYQQTPGQGLQFLFEYFSETQRNKGNFPGRFSGRQFSNSRSEMNVSTLELGDSALYLCASSPRTSGSSETQYFGPGTRLLVL.

The chain combines TRBV4-2 with TRBJ2-3; 8 nucleotides match TRBD2. Germline V gene sequence: CDR1 LGHNA, CDR2 YNFKEQ. Trimming at V came to 1 base and at J to 4 bases, leaving 7 bases not matched to a gene. This CDR3 spans 16 amino acids. CDR3 sequence (DNA): TGTGCCAGCAGCCAAGTCGGGGGGGCCGGGGCAGATACGCAGTATTTT. Translating gives CASSQVGGAGADTQYF.

Comment on this clone: An end of the junction does not agree with germline; a read error may underlie this. This chain uses TRBV7-9 with TRBJ2-5; TRBD2 aligns across 7 bases. From germline, CDR1 is SEHNR and CDR2 FQNEAQ (reference sequence). The CDR3 is 17 amino acids. The CDR3, as DNA: TGTTCCAGCAGCTTAGCGAGCGGGGACTTTTGGTCGGAGACCCAGTACTTC. As protein: CSSSLASGDFWSETQYF.

The sample holds a few counts of this clone. The chain is built from TRBV11-1 and TRBJ2-7, with 11 bases aligning to TRBD2. This CDR3 contains 16 residues. Germline-derived CDR1 and CDR2 are SGHAT and FQDESV (reference sequence). Trimming at V came to 6 bases and at J to 5 bases, leaving 12 bases not matched to a gene. The CDR3 DNA reads TGTGCCAGCAGTCCCACCCTTAGCGGGGGGGCCGACGAGCAGTACTTC. Amino acids: CASSPTLSGGADEQYF.

V gene TRBV10-3 combines with J gene TRBJ2-1; 9 positions agree with TRBD1. There are 14 residues in the CDR3. Germline CDR1 reads ENHRY; CDR2 reads SYGVKD. V was pared by 4 bases and J by 6 bases, with 4 bases of the junction left unmatched. CDR3 region: CAISGTGEVNEQFF. CDR3 DNA: TGTGCCATCAGTGGGACAGGGGAGGTCAATGAGCAGTTCTTC.

Worth noting for this clone: A junction end diverges from the germline sequence, so it may reflect a read error. The rearrangement joins TRBV10-2 to TRBJ1-2; D is unresolved. The CDR3 is 14 residues long. Germline lookup yields CDR1 WSHSY and CDR2 SAAADI. The CDR3 loop reads CASSKSRENYGYTF. The CDR3 DNA reads TGCGCCAGCAGTAAGTCGAGGGAGAACTATGGCTACACCTTC.

The J gene is TRBJ1-4, the V gene TRBV28; D not certain. Germline V CDR1 and CDR2: MDHEN, SYDVKM. CDR3 length equals 13 residues. The V end lost 0 bases, the J end lost 11 bases, and 10 bases lay between the germline ends. CDR3 bases: TGTGCCAGCAGTTTATGGGGCCCGGGGAAACTGTTTTTT. It is translated as CASSLWGPGKLFF.

CDR3 loop: CASSGDREVVGTGELFF. CDR3 nucleotides: TGTGCCAGCAGCGGTGACAGGGAAGTTGTAGGCACCGGGGAGCTGTTTTTT. This sequence joins TRBV5-4 and TRBJ2-2; 7 positions agree with TRBD1. V dropped 4 bases and J dropped 4; count of bases not matched to a gene: 13. The CDR3 loop spans 17 amino acids. Germline CDR1 reads SGHNT; CDR2 reads YYREEE (reference sequence).

V is TRBV6-5 and J is TRBJ2-7, with 7 bases that match TRBD1. The trim removed 2 bases at V and 6 bases at J, leaving 4 bases unmatched. The germline gives CDR1 MNHEY, CDR2 SVGAGI. The CDR3 is 13 residues long. For the CDR3, the DNA is TGTGCCAGCAGTTACCAGACAGGGTTCGAGCAGTACTTC. It encodes CASSYQTGFEQYF.

The V gene is TRBV30, the J gene TRBJ2-2, with 8 bases that match TRBD2. Germline CDR1 GTSNPN, CDR2 SVGIG (reference sequence). The CDR3 extends over 14 amino acids. Trimming cost V 3 bases and J 1 base; bases outside gene matches: 1. The DNA for the CDR3 is TGTGCCTGGAGCCGGGGGGGGAACACCGGGGAGCTGTTTTTT. It codes for CAWSRGGNTGELFF.

This chain links TRBV7-2 with TRBJ2-1, with TRBD2 identical over 7 bases. The trim removed 8 bases at V and 3 bases at J, leaving 13 bases unmatched. Germline CDR1 SGHTA, CDR2 FQGNSA. The CDR3 spans 16 residues. CDR3 protein: CASPRTGTTFYNEQFF. In DNA, the CDR3 is TGTGCCAGCCCACGGACCGGGACTACCTTCTACAATGAGCAGTTCTTC.

This clone was counted a single time. V usage is TRBV27 and J usage is TRBJ1-3, with no clear D. Germline-derived CDR1 and CDR2 are MNHEY and SMNVEV (reference sequence). The CDR3 loop spans 13 amino acids. Trimming pared 4 bases from V and 2 bases from J, leaving 6 bases between. Written as DNA, the CDR3 is TGTGCCAGCAGTTCGGGTCCTGGAAACACCATATATTTT. Amino acids: CASSSGPGNTIYF.

V and J are TRBV10-1 and TRBJ1-5; 7 nucleotides align to TRBD1. The CDR3 spans 13 residues. CDR1 and CDR2 from the germline V gene are WNHNN and SYGVQD (reference sequence). Trimming took 11 bases from V and 1 from J; bases not matched to a gene: 5. The CDR3 reads CAGNRGSNQPQHF. Written as DNA, the CDR3 is TGCGCCGGGAACAGGGGCAGCAATCAGCCCCAGCATTTT.

The CDR3 protein is CATSRGSSGREETQYF. CDR3 bases: TGTGCCACCAGCAGAGGATCCAGCGGGAGGGAAGAGACCCAGTACTTC. The chain carries TRBV15 and TRBJ2-5, with 10 bases lining up with TRBD2. The CDR3 consists of 16 residues. The V gene end was trimmed by 1 base and the J gene end by 3 bases; junction bases not matched to a gene: 5. From germline, CDR1 is LNHNV and CDR2 YYDKDF (reference sequence).

This clone turned up a few times. The rearrangement uses TRBV5-1 and TRBJ2-7; the D gene is possibly TRBD1 (5 bases). The germline gives CDR1 SGHRS, CDR2 YFSETQ. Deletions cut 2 bases from V and 0 bases from J, with 18 bases between. This CDR3 spans 17 amino acids. CDR3 sequence (DNA): TGCGCCAGCAGCTTCTATGACAGAGAGCAATCCTCCTACGAGCAGTACTTC. This translates into CASSFYDREQSSYEQYF.

This clone has a single count. This chain joins TRBV4-1 and TRBJ2-5; 10 bases fit TRBD2. V was pared by 3 bases and J by 14 bases, with 9 bases of the junction left unmatched. CDR1 and CDR2 from the germline V gene are MGHRA and YSYEKL. This CDR3 spans 13 amino acids. CDR3 coding DNA: TGCGCCAGCAGCCACGCTAGCGGGGGATTTGAATACTTC. It encodes CASSHASGGFEYF.

The chain couples TRBV11-2 to TRBJ2-2, with TRBD2 identical over 7 bases. Germline CDR1 SGHAT, CDR2 FQNNGV. CDR3 length equals 14 residues. The ends lost 7 bases at V and 8 bases at J; junction bases unmatched: 10. The CDR3 loop is CASKSGAYQGELFF. CDR3 in DNA: TGTGCCAGCAAGAGCGGGGCGTACCAGGGGGAGCTGTTTTTT.

The gene calls are TRBV5-6 and TRBJ2-7; 12 bases fit TRBD2. This CDR3 contains 17 residues. The germline gives CDR1 SGHDT, CDR2 YYEEEE. J was trimmed by 2 bases and V by 0 bases; bases with no gene match: 6. In nucleotides, the CDR3 is TGTGCCAGCAGCTTGGGACTAGCGGGAGACGGGCCCTACGAGCAGTACTTC. Its protein product is CASSLGLAGDGPYEQYF.

The chain joins TRBV23-1 to TRBJ2-7; D is undetermined. TRBV23-1 is an ORF; its function is uncertain. Trimming cost V 6 bases and J 0 bases, with 18 bases left between them. This CDR3 comprises 16 residues. CDR3 in DNA: TGCGCCAGCAGCGTCCCCCGCGGTAACCACTCCTACGAGCAGTACTTC. Its translation: CASSVPRGNHSYEQYF.

The chain combines TRBV5-5 with TRBJ2-7; 9 nucleotides align to TRBD1. The germline CDR1 and CDR2 sequences are SGHKS and YYEKEE (reference sequence). V lost 2 bases to trimming and J lost 2 bases; unmatched junction nucleotides: 8. There are 16 residues in the CDR3. The CDR3 DNA reads as TGTGCCAGCAGCTTCAGATCCGGGGACAGGGCCTACGAGCAGTACTTC. It translates to CASSFRSGDRAYEQYF.

This rearrangement joins TRBV4-2 to TRBJ2-3, with 9 bases identical to TRBD2. Germline V gives CDR1 LGHNA, CDR2 YNFKEQ. After removal of 0 bases from V and 6 bases from J, the junction contained 4 bases not matched to a gene. The CDR3 extends over 15 amino acids. DNA of the CDR3: TGTGCCAGCAGCCAAGAGGGCGGGAGGGTGGATACGCAGTATTTT. It codes for CASSQEGGRVDTQYF.

The chain uses TRBV7-2 and TRBJ1-2; D remains unclear. Germline V gene lookup returns CDR1 SGHTA and CDR2 FQGNSA. Trimming pared 3 bases from V and 9 bases from J, leaving 17 bases between. This CDR3 is 14 amino acids long. This CDR3 is CASSLEFSGRSYTF. DNA for the CDR3: TGTGCCAGCAGCTTGGAATTTAGCGGCAGAAGCTACACCTTC.

The chain uses TRBV27 and TRBJ2-1; D perhaps matches TRBD2 (6 bases). CDR3 length equals 15 residues. Trimming stripped 7 bases from V and 6 bases from J, with 19 bases between. CDR1 MNHEY and CDR2 SMNVEV come from the germline V gene (reference sequence). The CDR3 DNA sequence: TGTGCCAGCACCCGACTAGTGGGAAACCTCAATGAGCAGTTCTTC. Translation: CASTRLVGNLNEQFF.

Worth noting for this clone: The same CDR3 arises from other DNA sequences in this sample as well. This sequence joins TRBV20-1 and TRBJ1-2, with D tentatively TRBD1 (5 bases). With 3 bases removed from V and 6 bases from J, the gap between germline ends came to 8 bases. The V gene's germline CDR1 is DFQATT and CDR2 SNEGSKA (reference sequence). The CDR3 runs 11 residues. CDR3 in amino acids: CSASPGDGYTF. The CDR3 coding sequence is TGCAGTGCTAGCCCGGGGGATGGCTACACCTTC.

This clone was counted once. This chain links TRBV30 with TRBJ1-2, with 8 bases aligning to TRBD1. CDR3 length equals 13 residues. With V trimmed by 3 bases and J by 6 bases, 6 bases remained unmatched. The germline CDR1 and CDR2 sequences are GTSNPN and SVGIG (reference sequence). The CDR3 bases are TGTGCCTGGAGGACAGGGGTGTTCAATGGCTACACCTTC. Protein product: CAWRTGVFNGYTF.

This chain uses TRBV11-3 with TRBJ2-1, with 8 bases aligning to TRBD2. Trimming cost V 5 bases and J 9 bases; bases outside gene matches: 9. Germline assignment: CDR1 SGHNT and CDR2 YENEEA. The CDR3 is 14 amino acids. CDR3: CASSPIAGWGEQFF. The CDR3 coding sequence is TGTGCCAGCAGCCCGATAGCGGGATGGGGTGAGCAGTTCTTC.

This chain connects TRBV19 to TRBJ1-3; D is perhaps TRBD1 (6 bases). Germline CDR1 and CDR2: LNHDA and SQIVND (reference sequence). Trimming stripped 3 bases from V and 2 bases from J, with 17 bases between. This CDR3 has 17 amino acids. The CDR3 reads CASSMNQGSMTGNTIYF. The CDR3 DNA is TGTGCCAGTAGTATGAACCAGGGGTCGATGACTGGAAACACCATATATTTT.

This clone was seen a few times. The V gene is TRBV9, the J gene TRBJ2-3; 10 bases line up with TRBD2. Germline V gene sequence: CDR1 SGDLS, CDR2 YYNGEE. J gave up 4 bases and V 0 bases, and 2 bases lay outside the gene matches. The CDR3 contains 15 residues. The CDR3 is CASSVASGGSDTQYF. The DNA of the CDR3 is TGTGCCAGCAGCGTAGCTAGCGGGGGCTCAGATACGCAGTATTTT.

V gene TRBV5-1 combines with J gene TRBJ2-1, with TRBD1 as a possible D gene (6 bases). Germline V gives CDR1 SGHRS, CDR2 YFSETQ. Trimming removed 0 bases at V and 2 bases at J, with 18 bases between. This CDR3 is 18 amino acids long. CDR3 sequence: CASSLDWAAGAAYNEQFF. CDR3 coding DNA: TGCGCCAGCAGCTTGGATTGGGCTGCAGGGGCTGCCTACAATGAGCAGTTCTTC.